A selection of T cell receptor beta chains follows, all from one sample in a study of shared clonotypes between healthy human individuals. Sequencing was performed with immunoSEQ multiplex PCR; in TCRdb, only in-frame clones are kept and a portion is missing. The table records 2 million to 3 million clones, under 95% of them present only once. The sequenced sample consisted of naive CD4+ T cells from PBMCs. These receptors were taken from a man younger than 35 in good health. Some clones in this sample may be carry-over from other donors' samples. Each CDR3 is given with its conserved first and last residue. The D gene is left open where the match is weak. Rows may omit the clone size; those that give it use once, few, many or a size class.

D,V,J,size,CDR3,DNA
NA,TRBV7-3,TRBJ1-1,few,CASSLMGQNTEAFF,TGTGCCAGCAGCTTAATGGGACAGAACACTGAAGCTTTCTTT
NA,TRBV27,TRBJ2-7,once,CASSFSTTSYEQYF,TGTGCCAGCAGTTTTTCCACTACCTCCTACGAGCAGTACTTC
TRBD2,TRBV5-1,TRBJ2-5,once,CASSLLPSGSEETQYF,TGCGCCAGCAGCTTGCTTCCTAGCGGTTCTGAAGAGACCCAGTACTTC
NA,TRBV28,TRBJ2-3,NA,CASDPDRATDTQYF,TGTGCCAGCGATCCGGACCGGGCCACAGATACGCAGTATTTT
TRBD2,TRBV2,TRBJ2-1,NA,CASSGLAQTNEQFF,TGTGCCAGCAGTGGACTAGCTCAGACCAATGAGCAGTTCTTC
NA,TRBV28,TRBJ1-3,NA,CASRASLGNTIYF,TGTGCCAGCCGGGCTAGCCTTGGAAACACCATATATTTT
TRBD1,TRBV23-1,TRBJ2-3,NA,CASSQRTGPPDTQYF,TGCGCCAGCAGTCAAAGGACAGGACCCCCAGATACGCAGTATTTT
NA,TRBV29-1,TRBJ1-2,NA,CSVEGDGSGKEGFSYGYTF,TGCAGCGTTGAGGGGGATGGGTCGGGAAAAGAGGGCTTCTCTTATGGCTACACCTTC
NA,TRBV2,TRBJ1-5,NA,CASSGNQPQHF,TGTGCCAGCAGTGGGAATCAGCCCCAGCATTTT
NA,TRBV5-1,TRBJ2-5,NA,CASSLTGSQETQYF,TGCGCCAGCAGCTTGACGGGGTCCCAAGAGACCCAGTACTTC
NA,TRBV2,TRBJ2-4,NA,CASKKDSKNIQYF,TGTGCCAGCAAGAAGGACAGTAAAAACATTCAGTACTTC
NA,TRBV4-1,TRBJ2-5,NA,CASSRTGTNQETQYF,TGCGCCAGCAGCCGCACCGGGACAAACCAAGAGACCCAGTACTTC
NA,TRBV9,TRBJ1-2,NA,CASSVGQGTYGYTF,TGTGCCAGCAGCGTAGGGCAGGGGACCTATGGCTACACCTTC
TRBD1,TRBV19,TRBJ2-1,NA,CASSIGQGFSFF,TGTGCCAGTAGTATTGGACAGGGGTTTTCGTTCTTC
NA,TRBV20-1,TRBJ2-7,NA,CSVARRGEQYF,TGCAGTGTTGCCCGCCGGGGCGAGCAGTACTTC
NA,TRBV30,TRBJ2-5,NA,CAWSVMSGTRETQYF,TGTGCCTGGAGTGTAATGTCCGGGACGCGGGAGACCCAGTACTTC
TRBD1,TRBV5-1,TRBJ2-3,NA,CASSSQGASTDTQYF,TGCGCCAGCAGCTCACAGGGGGCTAGCACAGATACGCAGTATTTT
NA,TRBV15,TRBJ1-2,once,CATSRDPAANYGYTF,TGTGCCACCAGCAGAGATCCGGCAGCCAACTATGGCTACACCTTC
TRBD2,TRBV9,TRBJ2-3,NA,CASSTRTSAPDTQYF,TGTGCCAGCAGCACCCGAACTAGCGCGCCAGATACGCAGTATTTT
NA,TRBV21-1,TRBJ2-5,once,CASGRQETQYF,TGTGCCAGTGGACGGCAAGAGACCCAGTACTTC
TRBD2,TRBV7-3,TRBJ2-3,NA,CASSSGLAGGQDTQYF,TGTGCCAGCAGCTCCGGGCTAGCGGGAGGCCAAGATACGCAGTATTTT
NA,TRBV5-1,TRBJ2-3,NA,CASSLMAGPTDTQYF,TGCGCCAGCAGCTTGATGGCGGGGCCCACAGATACGCAGTATTTT
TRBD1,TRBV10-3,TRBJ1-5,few,CAISEGQGNQPQHF,TGTGCCATCAGTGAGGGACAGGGGAATCAGCCCCAGCATTTT
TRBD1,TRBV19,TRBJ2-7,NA,CASSQGTENYEQYF,TGTGCCAGTAGTCAAGGGACAGAGAACTACGAGCAGTACTTC
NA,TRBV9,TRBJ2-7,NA,CASSWGRQDEQYF,TGTGCCAGCAGCTGGGGGAGGCAAGACGAGCAGTACTTC
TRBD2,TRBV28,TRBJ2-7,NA,CASSLTSGGTYEQYF,TGTGCCAGCAGTCTGACTAGCGGGGGGACCTACGAGCAGTACTTC
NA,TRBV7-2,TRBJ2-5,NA,CASSFDRYQETQYF,TGTGCCAGCAGCTTCGATCGGTACCAAGAGACCCAGTACTTC
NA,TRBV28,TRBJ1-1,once,CASSPGVTGFNTEAFF,TGTGCCAGCAGCCCAGGGGTAACGGGGTTTAACACTGAAGCTTTCTTT
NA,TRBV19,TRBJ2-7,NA,CASGTGTYEQYF,TGTGCCAGTGGGACGGGGACCTACGAGCAGTACTTC
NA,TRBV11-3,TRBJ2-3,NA,CASSLGTASTDTQYF,TGTGCCAGCAGCCTCGGGACGGCTAGCACAGATACGCAGTATTTT
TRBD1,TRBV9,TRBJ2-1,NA,CASSVGADRDRVNEQFF,TGTGCCAGCAGCGTAGGGGCGGACCGGGACAGGGTCAATGAGCAGTTCTTC
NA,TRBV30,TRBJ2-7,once,CAWSVALQYEQYF,TGTGCCTGGAGTGTTGCTCTACAATACGAGCAGTACTTC
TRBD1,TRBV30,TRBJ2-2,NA,CAWSARRPGGWTGELFF,TGTGCCTGGAGTGCTCGTCGCCCAGGGGGCTGGACCGGGGAGCTGTTTTTT
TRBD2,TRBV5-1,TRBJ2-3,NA,CASSPQGATSGSTDTQYF,TGCGCCAGCAGCCCCCAGGGGGCGACTAGCGGGAGCACAGATACGCAGTATTTT
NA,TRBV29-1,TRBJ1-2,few,CSVDEGFRGARGYTF,TGCAGCGTTGACGAAGGGTTTCGGGGGGCTCGGGGCTACACCTTC
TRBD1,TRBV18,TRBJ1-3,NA,CASSPRSTGTGGLDTIYF,TGTGCCAGCTCACCCCGATCCACCGGGACAGGGGGCCTAGACACCATATATTTT
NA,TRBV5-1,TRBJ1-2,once,CASSLGVRENGYTF,TGCGCCAGCAGCTTGGGGGTCCGGGAAAATGGCTACACCTTC
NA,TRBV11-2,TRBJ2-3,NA,CASSLAADTQYF,TGTGCCAGCAGCTTAGCCGCAGATACGCAGTATTTT
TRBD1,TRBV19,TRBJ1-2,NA,CASIRTGDGGYTF,TGTGCCAGTATTAGGACAGGGGACGGAGGCTACACCTTC
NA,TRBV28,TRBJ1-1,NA,CASSPPEKHTEAFF,TGTGCCAGCAGTCCTCCGGAGAAGCACACTGAAGCTTTCTTT
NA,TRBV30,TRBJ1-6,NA,CAWEGGNPPLHF,TGTGCCTGGGAGGGGGGCAATCCACCCCTCCACTTT
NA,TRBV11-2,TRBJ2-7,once,CASSITTLGLRYYEQYF,TGTGCCAGCAGCATAACCACACTAGGACTTCGATACTACGAGCAGTACTTC
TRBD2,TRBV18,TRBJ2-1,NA,CASSPPREQANEQFF,TGTGCCAGCTCACCACCGCGGGAGCAGGCAAATGAGCAGTTCTTC
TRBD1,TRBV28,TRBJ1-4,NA,CASNSKGQGVEKLFF,TGTGCCAGCAACTCTAAAGGACAGGGTGTGGAAAAACTGTTTTTT
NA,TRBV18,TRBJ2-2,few,CASSPQTGATGELFF,TGTGCCAGCTCACCACAGACCGGGGCCACCGGGGAGCTGTTTTTT
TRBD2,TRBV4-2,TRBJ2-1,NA,CASSQGGGTYNEQFF,TGTGCCAGCAGCCAAGGGGGGGGGACCTACAATGAGCAGTTCTTC
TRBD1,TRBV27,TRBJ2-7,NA,CASSPQPGQGKDEQYF,TGTGCCAGCAGTCCCCAACCGGGACAGGGAAAAGACGAGCAGTACTTC
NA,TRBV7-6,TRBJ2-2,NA,CASSPRTDLTNTGELFF,TGTGCCAGCAGCCCTCGGACAGATCTTACTAACACCGGGGAGCTGTTTTTT
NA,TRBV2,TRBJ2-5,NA,CATTYQETQYF,TGTGCCACCACGTACCAAGAGACCCAGTACTTC
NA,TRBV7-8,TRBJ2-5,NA,CASSLALVRGQETQYF,TGTGCCAGCAGCTTAGCCCTTGTCCGGGGGCAAGAGACCCAGTACTTC
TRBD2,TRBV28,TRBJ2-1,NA,CASSFGRGRKGNEQFF,TGTGCCAGCAGTTTCGGTCGCGGGAGGAAAGGGAATGAGCAGTTCTTC
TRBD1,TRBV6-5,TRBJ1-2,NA,CASSYRQGGNYGYTF,TGTGCCAGCAGTTATCGACAGGGAGGTAACTATGGCTACACCTTC
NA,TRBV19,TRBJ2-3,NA,CASRAPRDTDTDTQYF,TGTGCCAGTAGGGCGCCGCGGGACACGGACACAGATACGCAGTATTTT
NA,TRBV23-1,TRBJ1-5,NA,CASSQSGTSAFSNQPQHF,TGCGCCAGCAGTCAATCGGGGACCTCGGCCTTTAGCAATCAGCCCCAGCATTTT
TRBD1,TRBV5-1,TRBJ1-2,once,CASSLGQVGGGYTF,TGCGCCAGCAGCTTAGGACAGGTTGGAGGCGGCTACACCTTC
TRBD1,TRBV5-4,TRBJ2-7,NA,CASSLSSGTGSNEQYF,TGTGCCAGCAGTCTCAGCTCCGGGACAGGGAGCAACGAGCAGTACTTC
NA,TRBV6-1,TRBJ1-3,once,CASSEFGGNTIYF,TGTGCCAGCAGTGAATTCGGTGGAAACACCATATATTTT